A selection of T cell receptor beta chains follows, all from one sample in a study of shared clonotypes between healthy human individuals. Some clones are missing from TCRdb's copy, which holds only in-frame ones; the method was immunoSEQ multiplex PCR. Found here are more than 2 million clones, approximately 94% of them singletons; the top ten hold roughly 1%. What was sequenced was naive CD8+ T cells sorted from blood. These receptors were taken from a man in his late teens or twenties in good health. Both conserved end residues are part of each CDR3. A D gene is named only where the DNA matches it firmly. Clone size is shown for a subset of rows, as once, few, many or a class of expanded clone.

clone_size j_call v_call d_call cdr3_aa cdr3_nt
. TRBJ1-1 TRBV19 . CASTWGWTEAFF TGTGCCAGTACTTGGGGTTGGACTGAAGCTTTCTTT
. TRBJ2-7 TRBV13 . CASSFYGRSSYGQYF TGTGCCAGCAGCTTCTACGGGAGATCCTCCTACGGGCAGTACTTC
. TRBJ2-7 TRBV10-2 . CASSATGGTYEQYF TGCGCCAGCAGTGCTACAGGCGGTACCTACGAGCAGTACTTC
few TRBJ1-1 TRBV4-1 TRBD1 CASSQVGQGATEAFF TGCGCCAGCAGCCAAGTAGGACAGGGGGCCACTGAAGCTTTCTTT
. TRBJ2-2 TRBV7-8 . CASSLPSTGWNTGELFF TGTGCCAGCAGCTTACCCTCGACAGGATGGAACACCGGGGAGCTGTTTTTT
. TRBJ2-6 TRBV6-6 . CASSYRSPSGANVLTF TGTGCCAGCAGTTACAGATCCCCCTCTGGGGCCAACGTCCTGACTTTC
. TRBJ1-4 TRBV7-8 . CASSLMWGGEKLFF TGTGCCAGCAGCTTAATGTGGGGCGGTGAAAAACTGTTTTTT
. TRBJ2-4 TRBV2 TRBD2 CATAGLAGDIQYF TGTGCCACCGCGGGACTAGCGGGGGACATTCAGTACTTC
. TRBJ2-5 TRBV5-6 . CASSREGGGSLQETQYF TGTGCCAGCAGTAGGGAAGGGGGCGGGAGTCTCCAAGAGACCCAGTACTTC
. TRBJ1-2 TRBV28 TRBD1 CASSLDRLGLNYGYTF TGTGCCAGCAGCCTGGACAGGCTTGGACTTAACTATGGCTACACCTTC
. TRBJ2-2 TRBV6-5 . CASSYESGANTGELFF TGTGCCAGCAGTTATGAGTCGGGGGCGAACACCGGGGAGCTGTTTTTT
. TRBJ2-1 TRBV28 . CASSLDRSSYNEQFF TGTGCCAGCAGTTTAGACAGGAGCTCCTACAATGAGCAGTTCTTC
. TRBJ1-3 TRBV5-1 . CASSLADSGNTIYF TGCGCCAGCAGCTTGGCTGACTCTGGAAACACCATATATTTT
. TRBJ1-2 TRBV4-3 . CASSQDFEFYGYTF TGCGCCAGCAGCCAAGATTTCGAGTTCTATGGCTACACCTTC
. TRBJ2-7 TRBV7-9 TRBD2 CASSLAASGPWEQYF TGTGCCAGCAGCTTAGCGGCTAGCGGGCCCTGGGAGCAGTACTTC
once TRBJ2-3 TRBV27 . CASSPEADTQYF TGTGCCAGCAGCCCGGAAGCAGATACGCAGTATTTT
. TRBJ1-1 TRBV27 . CASSLLGGEAFF TGTGCCAGCAGTTTACTGGGGGGGGAAGCTTTCTTT
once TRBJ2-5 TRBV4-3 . CASSQAHPGTQYF TGCGCCAGCAGCCAGGCCCATCCAGGGACCCAGTACTTC
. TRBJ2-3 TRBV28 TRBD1 CASNSGTASTDTQYF TGTGCCAGCAACTCCGGGACAGCGAGCACAGATACGCAGTATTTT
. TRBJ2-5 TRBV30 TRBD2 CAWSVPRLAGGPQYF TGTGCCTGGAGTGTACCACGGCTAGCGGGGGGGCCTCAGTACTTC
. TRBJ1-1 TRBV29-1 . CSVEGLEAFF TGCAGCGTTGAAGGCCTAGAAGCTTTCTTT
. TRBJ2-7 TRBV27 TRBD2 CARSGKDSGSYEQYF TGTGCCAGGAGCGGGAAAGACAGCGGCTCCTACGAGCAGTACTTC
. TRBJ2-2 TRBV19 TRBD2 CASSLGLAGDTGELFF TGTGCCAGTAGTCTGGGACTAGCGGGAGACACCGGGGAGCTGTTTTTT
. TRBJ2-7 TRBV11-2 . CASSLVDEQYF TGTGCCAGCAGCTTAGTCGACGAGCAGTACTTC
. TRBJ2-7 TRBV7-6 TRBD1 CASSLGTGMNEQYF TGTGCCAGCAGCTTGGGGACAGGGATGAACGAGCAGTACTTC
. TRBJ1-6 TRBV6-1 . CASSEGPFNSPLHF TGTGCCAGCAGTGAAGGACCTTTTAATTCACCCCTCCACTTT
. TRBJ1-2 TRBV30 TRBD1 CAWSRGTVDYGYTF TGTGCCTGGAGTAGGGGGACAGTCGATTATGGCTACACCTTC
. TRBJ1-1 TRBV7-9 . CASSLIGAEAFF TGTGCCAGCAGCTTGATTGGAGCTGAAGCTTTCTTT
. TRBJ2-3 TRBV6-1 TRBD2 CASSEELAGGVSTDTQYF TGTGCCAGCAGTGAAGAACTAGCGGGGGGTGTTAGCACAGATACGCAGTATTTT
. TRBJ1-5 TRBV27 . CASSPSTGETGQPQHF TGTGCCAGCAGTCCATCGACAGGAGAAACGGGACAGCCCCAGCATTTT
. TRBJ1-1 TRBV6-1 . CASSEVPNTEAFF TGTGCCAGCAGTGAAGTTCCGAACACTGAAGCTTTCTTT
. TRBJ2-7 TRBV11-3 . CASSPPGGFTYEQYF TGTGCCAGCAGCCCCCCGGGGGGCTTCACGTACGAGCAGTACTTC
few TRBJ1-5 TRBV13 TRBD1 CASSLGGQGIEQPQHF TGTGCCAGCAGCTTAGGGGGACAGGGGATCGAGCAGCCCCAGCATTTT
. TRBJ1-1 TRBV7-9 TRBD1 CASSFGTGLNTEAFF TGTGCCAGCAGCTTTGGGACAGGGTTGAACACTGAAGCTTTCTTT
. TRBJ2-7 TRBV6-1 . CASSLTVSYEQYF TGTGCCAGCAGTTTGACGGTTTCCTACGAGCAGTACTTC
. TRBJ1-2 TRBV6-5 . CASSYSPGGAYGYTF TGTGCCAGCAGTTACTCCCCCGGGGGCGCCTATGGCTACACCTTC